The source of this T cell receptor (beta chain) is a study of blood T cell repertoires in COVID-19. In the authors' workflow: Cell counts per sample came from amplifying reference gene primers. Assay used: immunoSEQ multiplex PCR; TCRdb lists only in-frame clones, some missing. The V and J calls and clone size are taken from that table; D and trimming were inferred from the DNA. The table includes 250,000 to 400,000 clones, 75% to 90% detected once. The trim removed 6 bases at V and 4 bases at J, leaving 6 bases unmatched. This CDR3 has 15 amino acids. Per germline, CDR1 KGHDR and CDR2 SFDVKD. This receptor was identified in a woman aged 25 to 45 with COVID-19, enrolled during active disease. The J gene is TRBJ1-1, the V gene TRBV24-1; 11 positions agree with TRBD1. Sequenced material: peripheral blood. CDR3 bases: TGTGCCACCAGTCGCGGGGGGACAGGGGGCACTGAAGCTTTCTTT. Translation: CATSRGGTGGTEAFF.